The source of this TCR beta chain is a study of T cells of healthy individuals. This clonotype was counted many times. Germline V gene data show CDR1 as DFQATT and CDR2 as SNEGSKA (reference sequence). The junction had 5 bases not matched to a gene; V was cut back by 4 bases and J by 3 bases. CDR3 size: 14 residues. TCRdb independently ran MiXCR on the 5' RACE reads; one entry per CDR3 protein. The sample consists of about 41,000 distinct CDR3 sequences, 4% to 5% of them appearing once. The chain uses TRBV20-1 and TRBJ2-2; 7 nucleotides match TRBD2. The origin of this receptor is a human donor in good health. CDR3 region: CSAKVGGDTGELFF. CDR3 DNA: TGCAGTGCTAAAGTGGGAGGGGACACCGGGGAGCTGTTTTTT.